The sequence of this T cell receptor beta chain was determined in a study of cytotoxic CD8 clonotypes in ibrutinib-treated CLL. Germline assignment: CDR1 SNHLY and CDR2 FYNNEI. This CDR3 is built from 12 residues. The J segment lost 3 bases and the V segment lost 6 bases, leaving 2 bases of the junction unmatched. Libraries were prepared by immunoSEQ multiplex PCR; TCRdb keeps only in-frame clonotypes and omits some of them. This sample carries approximately 350,000 clones, 67% of them seen once, and the ten largest clones take around 6.3%. The rearrangement links TRBV2 to TRBJ2-7; 7 nucleotides align to TRBD1. The receptor was derived from a human donor with chronic lymphocytic leukemia. The sequencing here drew on PBMCs, taken after 36 months of ibrutinib treatment. The CDR3 DNA sequence: TGTGCCAGCAGGGACAGGAGCTACGAGCAGTACTTC. Its protein product is CASRDRSYEQYF.